This T cell receptor (beta chain) stems from a study of control samples from healthy donors and cancer patients. V was trimmed by 3 bases and J by 10 bases, leaving 12 bases between them. Germline V lookup: CDR1 LGHDT, CDR2 YNNKEL (reference sequence). CDR3 length equals 12 residues. TCRdb's copy holds only in-frame clones and misses some; the assay was immunoSEQ multiplex PCR. The table includes roughly 170,000 clones, 85% to 95% detected once. Sequencing was done on a sample of blood. The chain has TRBV3-1 (or the pseudogene TRBV3-2) and TRBJ1-1, with a weak D call TRBD1 (6 bases). The source of this sequence is a woman in her late teens or twenties in good health. CDR3 nucleotide sequence: TGTGCCAGCAGCCAGGGGGCCTGGGGAGCTTTCTTT. Its protein is CASSQGAWGAFF.